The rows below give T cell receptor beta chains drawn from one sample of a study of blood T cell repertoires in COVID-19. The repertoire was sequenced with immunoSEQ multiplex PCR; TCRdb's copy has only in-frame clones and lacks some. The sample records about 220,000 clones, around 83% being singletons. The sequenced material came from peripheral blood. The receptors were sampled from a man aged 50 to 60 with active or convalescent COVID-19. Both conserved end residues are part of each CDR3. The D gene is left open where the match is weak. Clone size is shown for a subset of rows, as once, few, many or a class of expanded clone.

CDR3: CASGTGGLGELFF
DNA: TGCGCCAGCGGGACAGGGGGCCTCGGGGAGCTGTTTTTT
D: TRBD1
size: once
J: TRBJ2-2
V: TRBV5-1

CDR3: CASREVGGPLGEQFF
DNA: TGTGCCAGCAGGGAGGTGGGCGGACCATTGGGTGAGCAGTTCTTC
D: .
size: .
J: TRBJ2-1
V: TRBV7-2

CDR3: CASSPPGTISNEQFF
DNA: TGTGCCAGCTCACCACCGGGGACTATATCCAATGAGCAGTTCTTC
D: TRBD2
size: .
J: TRBJ2-1
V: TRBV18

CDR3: CASSSRQGERGYTF
DNA: TGTGCCAGCAGCTCAAGACAGGGTGAGCGTGGCTACACCTTC
D: TRBD1
size: few
J: TRBJ1-2
V: TRBV13

CDR3: CASSPPLVPEQFF
DNA: TGTGCCAGCAGCCCCCCTCTAGTGCCTGAGCAGTTCTTC
D: .
size: .
J: TRBJ2-1
V: TRBV9

CDR3: CASSRTGDGELFF
DNA: TGTGCCAGCAGCCGGACAGGGGACGGGGAGCTGTTTTTT
D: TRBD1
size: .
J: TRBJ2-2
V: TRBV6-4

CDR3: CASSLGQGNTEAFF
DNA: TGTGCCAGCAGCTTGGGACAGGGGAACACTGAAGCTTTCTTT
D: TRBD1
size: .
J: TRBJ1-1
V: TRBV28

CDR3: CASSHDRRLRGVHGTQYF
DNA: TGCGCCAGCAGCCATGATCGGCGCTTGCGGGGGGTTCATGGTACGCAGTATTTT
D: TRBD2
size: .
J: TRBJ2-3
V: TRBV4-1

CDR3: CASSIWAKSGEQFF
DNA: TGTGCCAGTAGTATTTGGGCTAAATCAGGGGAGCAGTTCTTC
D: .
size: .
J: TRBJ2-1
V: TRBV19

CDR3: CASSLGETSGYTDTQYF
DNA: TGTGCCAGCAGTTTGGGGGAGACTAGCGGGTACACAGATACGCAGTATTTT
D: TRBD2
size: .
J: TRBJ2-3
V: TRBV28

CDR3: CASSPVPSYEQYF
DNA: TGTGCCAGCAGCCCCGTCCCCTCCTACGAGCAGTACTTC
D: .
size: .
J: TRBJ2-7
V: TRBV9

CDR3: CASSQESGVPDTGELFF
DNA: TGCGCCAGCAGCCAAGAGTCGGGAGTTCCGGACACCGGGGAGCTGTTTTTT
D: .
size: .
J: TRBJ2-2
V: TRBV4-3

CDR3: CAATNGEKLFF
DNA: TGTGCCGCAACTAATGGGGAAAAACTGTTTTTT
D: .
size: once
J: TRBJ1-4
V: TRBV30

CDR3: CASSYSRQGYYGYTF
DNA: TGTGCCAGCAGTTACTCCAGACAGGGCTACTATGGCTACACCTTC
D: TRBD1
size: .
J: TRBJ1-2
V: TRBV6-5

CDR3: CASSPYQGAEQFF
DNA: TGTGCCAGCAGCCCCTACCAGGGGGCTGAGCAGTTCTTC
D: TRBD1
size: .
J: TRBJ2-1
V: TRBV3-1/TRBV3-2

CDR3: CAWSAAGQLYGYTF
DNA: TGTGCCTGGAGTGCGGCCGGACAGCTCTATGGCTACACCTTC
D: .
size: .
J: TRBJ1-2
V: TRBV30

CDR3: CASSPSGTLYGYTF
DNA: TGTGCCAGCAGCCCCAGTGGCACCCTTTATGGCTACACCTTC
D: .
size: once
J: TRBJ1-2
V: TRBV9

CDR3: CASSYEWLRAANTEAFF
DNA: TGTGCCAGCAGTTACGAATGGCTCAGGGCGGCGAACACTGAAGCTTTCTTT
D: .
size: .
J: TRBJ1-1
V: TRBV6-2/TRBV6-3

CDR3: CASSLGLSGATYEQYF
DNA: TGTGCCAGCAGCTTAGGGTTGTCAGGGGCGACCTACGAGCAGTACTTC
D: .
size: .
J: TRBJ2-7
V: TRBV7-2

CDR3: CASSVEWNTEAFF
DNA: TGCGCCAGCAGTGTGGAGTGGAACACTGAAGCTTTCTTT
D: .
size: .
J: TRBJ1-1
V: TRBV5-1

CDR3: CASSEGTKGLAGGETQYF
DNA: TGTGCCAGCAGTGAAGGGACTAAGGGACTAGCGGGGGGAGAGACCCAGTACTTC
D: TRBD2
size: .
J: TRBJ2-5
V: TRBV6-1

CDR3: CASRGTSGSYEQYF
DNA: TGTGCCAGCAGAGGGACTAGCGGGAGCTACGAGCAGTACTTC
D: TRBD2
size: .
J: TRBJ2-7
V: TRBV2

CDR3: CASRWTEGGEQFF
DNA: TGTGCCAGCAGGTGGACAGAAGGGGGTGAGCAGTTCTTC
D: .
size: .
J: TRBJ2-1
V: TRBV28

CDR3: CASSKDRGFSYNSPLHF
DNA: TGTGCCAGCAGCAAAGACAGGGGGTTCTCTTATAATTCACCCCTCCACTTT
D: .
size: .
J: TRBJ1-6
V: TRBV21-1

CDR3: CASSPPGNTNTEAFF
DNA: TGTGCCAGCAGCCCCCCCGGGAACACAAACACTGAAGCTTTCTTT
D: .
size: few
J: TRBJ1-1
V: TRBV7-2